This T cell receptor (beta chain) was identified during a study of blood T cell repertoires in COVID-19. Turning to the study itself: From the United States, Italy and Spain came samples of acute and convalescent COVID-19. The analysed material was cDNA or gDNA that came from T cells, B-cell-depleted T cells, or PBMCs.

Authors' data handling: Amplification of reference gene primers was used by the study to estimate nucleated cell counts. Using immunoSEQ multiplex PCR, the repertoire was profiled, and TCRdb retains in-frame clones only, with some absent. V and J calls plus clone size are reproduced from that table; the DNA served to infer D and trimming. The sample shows around 170,000 clones, around 83% of them seen only once. CDR1 SGHAT and CDR2 FQNNGV come from the germline V gene. The CDR3 has 13 amino acids. Trimming took off 1 base at V and 4 bases at J, with 7 bases between the two ends. Source material: peripheral blood. The rearrangement joins TRBV11-2 to TRBJ1-1; D gene unclear. The clonotype was recovered from a woman in her thirties or forties with acute or convalescent COVID-19. CDR3 nucleotide sequence: TGTGCCAGCAGCTTAGGGCAGATCACTGAAGCTTTCTTT. Translated, it gives CASSLGQITEAFF.